These 27 T cell receptor beta chains were all obtained from the same sample, sequenced in a study of shared clonotypes between healthy human individuals (dated by TCRdb to the early 2020s). To prepare the library, the immunoSEQ multiplex PCR assay was applied. TCRdb took this table from immuneACCESS and kept in-frame rearrangements with V and J called. Such tables lack part of the clones; where checked against another copy, unresolved V genes explain under half of the gap, and the rest is unexplained. The sample table records approximately 980,000 clones; approximately 76% of these occur just once. Roughly 1.5% of the sample comes from the top ten. Sequencing was performed on memory CD4+ T cells sorted from blood. The cell subset or site label, as the study defines it: CD45RA-negative fraction. These receptors all stem from a man between 18 and 35 years old in good health.

J is TRBJ2-1 and V is TRBV2, with 9 bases fitting TRBD1. From germline, CDR1 is SNHLY and CDR2 FYNNEI. The V segment lost 7 bases and the J segment 5 bases; nucleotides outside the gene matches: 9. The CDR3 has 15 residues. This chain's CDR3 is CASTLGQGSNNEQFF. The CDR3 DNA is TGTGCCAGCACTCTAGGACAGGGGTCCAACAATGAGCAGTTCTTC.

This clone turned up a few times. This chain uses TRBV5-1 with TRBJ2-7, with 10 bases aligning to TRBD2. The CDR3 is 14 residues long. Germline CDR1 SGHRS, CDR2 YFSETQ. V trimming: 3 bases; J trimming: 6 bases; junction bases outside the gene matches: 6. The CDR3 protein is CASSSLRTSGEQYF. CDR3 nucleotides: TGCGCCAGCAGCTCATTACGGACTAGCGGCGAGCAGTACTTC.

This sequence joins TRBV5-6 and TRBJ1-6, with TRBD1 as a possible D gene (6 bases). This CDR3 has 15 amino acids. V lost 0 bases and J 10 bases, leaving 14 bases between the germline ends. The germline V gene has CDR1 SGHDT and CDR2 YYEEEE. The CDR3 nucleotides read TGTGCCAGCAGCTTGGATAGGGGGAGCCTCTCACCCCTCCACTTT. Its protein is CASSLDRGSLSPLHF. Combining the CDR3 with reference TRBV5-6 and TRBJ1-6 gives the whole variable domain DAGVTQSPTHLIKTRGQQVTLRCSPKSGHDTVSWYQQALGQGPQFIFQYYEEEERQRGNFPDRFSGHQFPNYSSELNVNALLLGDSALYLCASSLDRGSLSPLHFGNGTRLTVT.

The chain employs TRBV5-1 and TRBJ2-5; 7 positions match TRBD1. CDR3 length equals 14 residues. V lost 4 bases, J lost 1 base, and 4 bases stayed unmatched. Germline V gives CDR1 SGHRS, CDR2 YFSETQ. DNA of the CDR3: TGCGCCAGCAGCACCGGACAGGCCCAAGAGACCCAGTACTTC. Protein sequence: CASSTGQAQETQYF.

This clone was recorded a few times. The V and J genes are TRBV28 and TRBJ1-2; TRBD1 matches at 9 bases. Looked up from germline, CDR1 is MDHEN and CDR2 is SYDVKM. The CDR3 is made up of 13 amino acids. With 6 bases clipped from V and 7 bases from J, the junction kept 6 bases outside the gene matches. As DNA, the CDR3 is TGTGCCAGCAGCAAAGGACAGGGGACTGGCTACACCTTC. Residues: CASSKGQGTGYTF.

The chain combines TRBV5-4 with TRBJ2-3, with D maybe TRBD2 (6 bases). CDR3 length: 16 residues. The V end was cut by 0 bases, the J end by 0 bases, with 11 bases between. The germline V gene encodes CDR1 SGHNT and CDR2 YYREEE (reference sequence). Written as DNA, the CDR3 is TGTGCCAGCAGCTTGGTTGGGGGGAGCAGCACAGATACGCAGTATTTT. It encodes CASSLVGGSSTDTQYF.

This clone was recorded a few times. This chain links TRBV18 with TRBJ2-5; 12 positions agree with TRBD1. Looked up from germline, CDR1 is KGHSH and CDR2 is LQKENI. The CDR3 sequence is 13 residues long. Germline trimming cut 6 bases from V and 4 bases from J; bases unmatched to any gene: 0. Here the CDR3 DNA reads TGTGCCAGCTCGGGACAGGGGGCAGAGACCCAGTACTTC. This translates into CASSGQGAETQYF. Using reference TRBV18 and TRBJ2-5 for the parts outside the CDR3, the full variable domain is NAGVMQNPRHLVRRRGQEARLRCSPMKGHSHVYWYRQLPEEGLKFMVYLQKENIIDESGMPKERFSAEFPKEGPSILRIQQVVRGDSAAYFCASSGQGAETQYFGPGTRLLVL.

V is TRBV6-1 and J is TRBJ1-2; 7 bases match TRBD1. The germline CDR1 and CDR2 sequences are MNHNS and SASEGT. There are 14 residues in the CDR3. V lost 6 bases to trimming and J lost 5 bases; unmatched junction nucleotides: 9. The CDR3 spells CASSPQGEVYGYTF. Here the CDR3 DNA reads TGTGCCAGCAGCCCCCAGGGGGAGGTTTATGGCTACACCTTC.

Regarding this clone: Other DNA sequences within the sample encode an identical CDR3. This rearrangement joins TRBV11-2 to TRBJ2-1; D call uncertain. This CDR3 has 14 residues. V gave up 2 bases and J gave up 1 base, with 6 bases separating them. From germline, CDR1 is SGHAT and CDR2 FQNNGV. In nucleotides, the CDR3 is TGTGCCAGCAGCTTATCAAGGTCCTACAATGAGCAGTTCTTC. Translated, it gives CASSLSRSYNEQFF.

V is TRBV11-2 and J is TRBJ1-5; no reliable D call. CDR1 SGHAT and CDR2 FQNNGV come from the germline V gene. The CDR3 totals 13 residues. Trimming took 0 bases from V and 7 from J, leaving 7 bases between them. DNA for the CDR3: TGTGCCAGCAGCTTAGATCTAAGGCAGCCCCAGCATTTT. Protein: CASSLDLRQPQHF.

The chain couples TRBV5-1 to TRBJ2-3; perhaps TRBD1 as D (5 bases). This CDR3 has 15 residues. Trimming left V 0 bases short and J 4 bases short, with 12 bases between. Germline CDR1 is SGHRS and CDR2 is YFSETQ. The CDR3 bases are TGCGCCAGCAGCTTGGACGTAGGCAGGGCAGATACGCAGTATTTT. It yields the protein CASSLDVGRADTQYF. Using reference TRBV5-1 and TRBJ2-3 for the parts outside the CDR3, the full variable domain is KAGVTQTPRYLIKTRGQQVTLSCSPISGHRSVSWYQQTPGQGLQFLFEYFSETQRNKGNFPGRFSGRQFSNSRSEMNVSTLELGDSALYLCASSLDVGRADTQYFGPGTRLTVL.

The J gene is TRBJ1-6, the V gene TRBV4-2, with 8 nucleotides matching TRBD1. Germline trimming cut 0 bases from V and 9 bases from J; bases unmatched to any gene: 7. Germline CDR1 reads LGHNA; CDR2 reads YNFKEQ. This CDR3 spans 16 amino acids. CDR3 DNA sequence: TGTGCCAGCAGCCAAGACCCCCTCCAGGGGGCTTCACCCCTCCACTTT. This translates into CASSQDPLQGASPLHF.

The chain joins TRBV2 to TRBJ1-5; D is possibly TRBD1 (5 bases). The germline V gene encodes CDR1 SNHLY and CDR2 FYNNEI. This CDR3 comprises 14 residues. Trimming took 8 bases from V and 6 from J, leaving 17 bases between them. This CDR3 is CASGPSPGLQPQHF. The CDR3 nucleotides are TGTGCCAGCGGCCCCTCCCCAGGGCTTCAGCCCCAGCATTTT. Full variable domain (missing parts from reference TRBV2 and TRBJ1-5): EPEVTQTPSHQVTQMGQEVILRCVPISNHLYFYWYRQILGQKVEFLVSFYNNEISEKSEIFDDQFSVERPDGSNFTLKIRSTKLEDSAMYFCASGPSPGLQPQHFGDGTRLSIL.

This clone was observed once. The rearrangement links TRBV29-1 to TRBJ2-7, with TRBD1 matching 9 bases. The V gene's germline CDR1 is SQVTM and CDR2 ANQGSEA. The CDR3 covers 13 residues. Losses at the gene ends were 6 bases for V and 6 bases for J; bases not matched to a gene: 9. CDR3 residues: CSVTGGAVSEQYF. The DNA for the CDR3 is TGCAGCGTAACAGGGGGCGCGGTCTCCGAGCAGTACTTC.

Comment on this clone: Other DNA sequences of this sample code for an identical CDR3. This chain joins TRBV9 and TRBJ1-2, with 7 bases that match TRBD1. Germline V gene sequence: CDR1 SGDLS, CDR2 YYNGEE. V was clipped by 2 bases and J by 0 bases; unmatched bases: 4. This CDR3 is 15 amino acids long. The CDR3 DNA reads TGTGCCAGCAGCGTGGATCAGGGGGCTAACTATGGCTACACCTTC. This gives the protein CASSVDQGANYGYTF.

The chain recombines TRBV2 with TRBJ2-2, with 10 bases matching TRBD2. This CDR3 is built from 14 residues. In germline, CDR1 is SNHLY, CDR2 FYNNEI. Germline trimming cut 6 bases from V and 7 bases from J; bases unmatched to any gene: 5. The CDR3 sequence: CASRSGGAIGELFF. CDR3 sequence (DNA): TGTGCCAGCAGAAGCGGGGGGGCAATCGGGGAGCTGTTTTTT. Variable domain in full (rest from reference TRBV2 and TRBJ2-2): EPEVTQTPSHQVTQMGQEVILRCVPISNHLYFYWYRQILGQKVEFLVSFYNNEISEKSEIFDDQFSVERPDGSNFTLKIRSTKLEDSAMYFCASRSGGAIGELFFGEGSRLTVL.

The rearrangement joins TRBV5-5 to TRBJ1-1, with TRBD1 matching over 7 bases. CDR1 SGHKS and CDR2 YYEKEE come from the germline V gene (reference sequence). This CDR3 has 13 amino acids. V lost 4 bases, J lost 5 bases, and 5 bases stayed unmatched. CDR3 sequence (DNA): TGTGCCAGCAGCGAAAGACAGGGAACTGAAGCTTTCTTT. Its translation is CASSERQGTEAFF.

Details on this clone: This sequence may be a read error, since a much larger clone differs from it by one base. The chain joins TRBV6-1 to TRBJ2-7, with D unclear. CDR1 is MNHNS, CDR2 SASEGT, per germline. The V gene lost 5 bases and the J gene lost 5 bases, with 4 bases spanning the gap. The CDR3 is 10 amino acids. The DNA of the CDR3 is TGTGCCAGCAGTTACAACGAGCAGTACTTC. Translated: CASSYNEQYF.

The chain couples TRBV30 to TRBJ1-2, with TRBD1 matching 7 bases. Germline V gene data show CDR1 as GTSNPN and CDR2 as SVGIG (reference sequence). After removal of 5 bases from V and 0 bases from J, the junction contained 6 bases not matched to a gene. The CDR3 runs to 14 residues. CDR3 bases: TGTGCCTGGGAGACACAGGGGACTAACTATGGCTACACCTTC. It is translated as CAWETQGTNYGYTF.

This sequence joins TRBV6-1 and TRBJ2-1; D is ambiguous. Germline values: CDR1 MNHNS, CDR2 SASEGT. The CDR3 is 13 residues long. Trimming shortened V by 0 bases and J by 4 bases, and 4 bases separated the two germline ends. As DNA, the CDR3 is TGTGCCAGCAGTGAAGCGGGTTACAATGAGCAGTTCTTC. Amino acid sequence: CASSEAGYNEQFF.

The chain uses TRBV28 and TRBJ2-7; D is undetermined. Trimming shortened V by 8 bases and J by 2 bases, and 10 bases separated the two germline ends. This CDR3 has 12 amino acids. Germline V gives CDR1 MDHEN, CDR2 SYDVKM. The chain's CDR3 is CASRMGTYEQYF. As DNA, the CDR3 is TGTGCCAGCCGGATGGGGACCTACGAGCAGTACTTC.

This clone was observed a handful of times. The V call is TRBV7-2, the J call TRBJ1-2; 7 nucleotides align to TRBD1. J was trimmed by 6 bases and V by 3 bases; bases with no gene match: 10. CDR1 is SGHTA, CDR2 FQGNSA, per germline. The CDR3 spans 15 residues. In DNA form, the CDR3 reads TGTGCCAGCAGCTTCACCCCCTCAGGGACAGATGGCTACACCTTC. Translating gives CASSFTPSGTDGYTF.

This CDR3 is CASSLIRGIGGYTF. The CDR3 coding sequence is TGTGCCAGCAGCTTGATTAGGGGAATTGGTGGCTACACCTTC. This rearrangement joins TRBV5-8 to TRBJ1-2, with D perhaps TRBD1 (5 bases). Germline CDR1 SGHTS, CDR2 YDEGEE. V was cut by 1 base and J by 7 bases, with 14 bases left in between. CDR3 length: 14 amino acids.

The V call is TRBV27, the J call TRBJ1-6, with D hard to call. V was shortened by 5 bases and J by 4 bases, with 9 bases between the two germline ends. This CDR3 contains 14 residues. Germline-derived CDR1 and CDR2 are MNHEY and SMNVEV (reference sequence). CDR3 sequence reads: CASSPPQYNSPLHF. The CDR3 nucleotides are TGTGCCAGCAGTCCGCCCCAGTATAATTCACCCCTCCACTTT.

V gene TRBV14 combines with J gene TRBJ1-1, with a weak D call TRBD1 (6 bases). The germline V gene encodes CDR1 SGHDN and CDR2 FVKESK. V lost 6 bases, J lost 1 base, and 9 bases lay in between. CDR3 length equals 13 residues. The CDR3 protein is CASRQGQNTEAFF. The DNA of the CDR3 is TGTGCCAGCAGACAGGGACAGAACACTGAAGCTTTCTTT. The whole variable domain, filled in from reference TRBV14 and TRBJ1-1, reads EAGVTQFPSHSVIEKGQTVTLRCDPISGHDNLYWYRRVMGKEIKFLLHFVKESKQDESGMPNNRFLAERTGGTYSTLKVQPAELEDSGVYFCASRQGQNTEAFFGQGTRLTVV.

The rearrangement uses TRBV5-1 and TRBJ2-3; 7 bases fit TRBD2. The V gene end was trimmed by 6 bases and the J gene end by 0 bases; junction bases not matched to a gene: 7. Germline CDR1 is SGHRS and CDR2 is YFSETQ. The CDR3 has 15 residues. The CDR3 loop is CASTKLATSTDTQYF. The CDR3 DNA follows: TGCGCCAGCACCAAACTAGCGACTAGCACAGATACGCAGTATTTT. The whole variable domain, remainder taken from reference TRBV5-1 and TRBJ2-3, is KAGVTQTPRYLIKTRGQQVTLSCSPISGHRSVSWYQQTPGQGLQFLFEYFSETQRNKGNFPGRFSGRQFSNSRSEMNVSTLELGDSALYLCASTKLATSTDTQYFGPGTRLTVL.

The J gene is TRBJ1-3, the V gene TRBV29-1; possibly TRBD1 for D (5 bases). Trimming removed 3 bases at V and 0 bases at J, with 9 bases between. The CDR3 loop spans 14 amino acids. The germline V gene has CDR1 SQVTM and CDR2 ANQGSEA. The CDR3 coding sequence is TGCAGCGTTGATACAGGCCGCTCTGGAAACACCATATATTTT. Protein product: CSVDTGRSGNTIYF.